The 6 T cell receptor beta chains below were found in one sample sequenced in a study of early T cells in non-severe SARS-CoV-2 infection. TCRdb ran MiXCR on the 5' RACE reads and lists one entry per CDR3 protein. The repertoire includes roughly 93,000 distinct CDR3 sequences, roughly 14% of them detected once, and 0.58% sits in the top ten. The sample taken for sequencing was whole blood. All receptors derive from an adult who was a healthcare worker with PCR-confirmed SARS-CoV-2 infection or an uninfected control (not recorded which).

The genes are TRBV3-1 and TRBJ1-5; the D is unclear. This CDR3 contains 15 residues. Trimming removed 0 bases at V and 4 bases at J, with 10 bases between. Germline loops: CDR1 LGHDT, CDR2 YNNKEL (reference sequence). In nucleotides, the CDR3 is TGTGCCAGCAGCCAAGATCCGGTATCAAATCAGCCCCAGCATTTT. Translation: CASSQDPVSNQPQHF.

This clonotype was seen repeatedly, ten times or more. The chain links TRBV12-3 or TRBV12-4 to TRBJ2-5, with unresolved D. Trimming removed 5 bases from V and 3 bases from J, with 7 bases in between. The CDR3 contains 12 residues. CDR3 nucleotide sequence: TGTGCCAGCAGTCTAAGTGAAGAGACCCAGTACTTC. Protein product: CASSLSEETQYF.

This clonotype came up many times. The chain is built from TRBV7-8 and TRBJ1-5; D remains ambiguous. V was trimmed by 5 bases and J by 1 base, leaving 12 bases between them. Germline lookup yields CDR1 SGHVS and CDR2 FQNEAQ. The CDR3 runs to 15 residues. The CDR3 coding sequence is TGTGCCAGCAGCCAGAGGACGAGGAGCAATCAGCCCCAGCATTTT. The encoded protein is CASSQRTRSNQPQHF.

This clonotype turned up a few times. This chain uses TRBV2 with TRBJ2-5; 8 positions agree with TRBD2. Germline loops: CDR1 SNHLY, CDR2 FYNNEI. J lost 2 bases, V lost 8 bases, and 7 bases had no gene match. This CDR3 comprises 14 residues. DNA for the CDR3: TGTGCCAGCGGCGGGACTAGAAGGCAAGAGACCCAGTACTTC. This sequence encodes CASGGTRRQETQYF. Full variable domain (rest looked up from reference TRBV2 and TRBJ2-5): EPEVTQTPSHQVTQMGQEVILRCVPISNHLYFYWYRQILGQKVEFLVSFYNNEISEKSEIFDDQFSVERPDGSNFTLKIRSTKLEDSAMYFCASGGTRRQETQYFGPGTRLLVL.

This clonotype has more than one count but fewer than ten. The CDR3 DNA follows: TGCGCCAGCAGCTTTTATGGTGGGGACATTCAGTACTTC. Its protein is CASSFYGGDIQYF. The rearrangement joins TRBV5-1 to TRBJ2-4; no firm D call. This CDR3 has 13 amino acids. V was clipped by 2 bases and J by 8 bases, with 11 bases between them. Germline V CDR1 and CDR2: SGHRS, YFSETQ.

The chain combines TRBV29-1 with TRBJ2-2; D unclear. This CDR3 has 12 amino acids. The V end was cut by 4 bases, the J end by 2 bases, with 5 bases between. The germline gives CDR1 SQVTM, CDR2 ANQGSEA. CDR3 DNA sequence: TGCAGCGTTGCATTAAACACCGGGGAGCTGTTTTTT. Protein: CSVALNTGELFF.